Below are 20 T cell receptor delta chains sequenced from a single sample in a study of γδ T cells in repeated Plasmodium falciparum infection. TCRdb re-called the multiplex PCR reads using CATT. The sample includes tens of thousands of delta-chain clones, 1.7% of them seen just once. Gammadelta T cells were flow-sorted from PBMC into Vgamma9/Vdelta2+ and Vdelta2-negative populations for bulk analysis. Sequencing was performed on gamma-delta T cells from blood. These receptor sequences come from a pool of human donors (malaria-infected and uninfected, not separated).

About this clone itself: A much larger clone sits a single nucleotide away, making a read error possible. The genes are TRDV1 and TRDJ1; 8 bases are a match to TRDD3. This CDR3 region has 17 residues. V lost 7 bases, J lost 5 bases, and 18 bases stayed unmatched. CDR1 TSWWSYY and CDR2 QGS come from the germline V gene. The CDR3 sequence: CALARGYDGGFRDKLIF. The CDR3 DNA sequence: TGTGCTCTTGCCCGGGGCTACGATGGGGGATTCCGAGATAAACTCATCTTT.

Notes on this clone: TCRdb pairs this DNA with a much larger clone's protein that differs at residue 6, likely a read error; the protein shown was translated from the DNA. This chain uses TRDV1 with TRDJ1; 8 bases line up with TRDD3. The J gene, absent from TCRdb, was called here by matching the DNA to germline. This CDR3 comprises 22 residues. Trimming at V came to 1 base and at J to 0 bases, leaving 22 bases not matched to a gene. Germline V CDR1 and CDR2: TSWWSYY, QGS. The CDR3 is CALGEPLRGRGYSTPYTDKLIF. The CDR3 region has the DNA TGTGCTCTTGGGGAACCCCTTCGGGGTCGGGGATACAGCACTCCGTACACCGATAAACTCATCTTT.

This clone was picked up a small number of times. TCRdb assigns this DNA the protein of a much larger clone, which departs from its translation at residue 14; this likely reflects a read error, and the protein shown comes from translating the DNA. The rearrangement links TRDV1 to TRDJ1, with TRDD2 matching over 9 bases. Since TCRdb gives no J gene, matching the DNA to germline was used here to assign it. The V segment lost 9 bases and the J segment 7 bases; nucleotides outside the gene matches: 24. Germline CDR1 reads TSWWSYY; CDR2 reads QGS. The length of the CDR3 is 18 residues. The CDR3 nucleotides read TGTGCTCTCCCTTCCTACCGACGGGATACAGGCTCATACGGTAAACTCATCTTT. Protein product: CALPSYRRDTGSYGKLIF.

This clone has just a few counts. The TCRdb protein, from a much larger clone, departs from this DNA's translation at residue 11, likely by read error; the protein shown derives from the DNA. The chain employs TRDV1 and TRDJ1; no reliable D call. Germline loops: CDR1 TSWWSYY, CDR2 QGS. The germline V and J ends were trimmed by 0 bases and 7 bases, with 18 bases remaining between them. The CDR3 has 16 amino acids. The CDR3 loop is CALGELAGLLRAKLIF. CDR3 in DNA: TGTGCTCTTGGGGAACTGGCCGGTCTACTGAGGGCTAAACTCATCTTT.

This clone was seen at least ten times. TCRdb's protein for this DNA is that of a much larger clone and differs from the translation at residue 17, likely a read error; the protein shown is the DNA translation. This chain links TRDV1 with TRDJ1; TRDD3 agrees at 8 bases. Germline loops: CDR1 TSWWSYY, CDR2 QGS. CDR3 length equals 20 residues. CDR3 loop: CALGELLWGTSLKYTDRLIF. The CDR3 DNA sequence: TGTGCTCTTGGGGAGTTACTCTGGGGGACGAGTTTAAAGTACACCGATAGACTCATCTTT.

This clone was counted many times. A far larger clone is off by one base, so a read error is likely. Different DNA sequences within this sample yield the same CDR3. The chain is built from TRDV1 and TRDJ1; maybe TRDD3 (5 bases). The CDR3 is 21 residues long. The germline V gene encodes CDR1 TSWWSYY and CDR2 QGS. Here the CDR3 reads CAIGELDHTVIGGYGTDKLIF. DNA of the CDR3: TGTGCTATTGGGGAACTAGATCATACTGTTATCGGGGGGTACGGCACCGATAAACTCATCTTT.

This clone was counted ten times or more. The chain links TRDV3 to TRDJ1; D is possibly TRDD3 (5 bases). V was pared by 0 bases and J by 0 bases, with 20 bases between. CDR1 TVYSNPD and CDR2 GDNSRS come from the germline V gene (reference sequence). CDR3 length equals 17 residues. The CDR3 bases are TGTGCCTTTAGCACAGGGGGCTTCGTTTATTACACCGATAAACTCATCTTT. Translating gives CAFSTGGFVYYTDKLIF.

This clone was seen ten or more times. Only one base separates this from a far larger clonotype, so it likely reflects a read error. In the same sample, other DNA sequences code for this CDR3. This chain links TRDV2 with TRDJ1, with 9 positions matching TRDD3. Germline loops: CDR1 GEAIGNYY, CDR2 EKD. There are 17 residues in the CDR3. The CDR3 reads CACDTLLGDPYTDKLIF. The CDR3 DNA reads as TGTGCTTGTGACACCTTACTGGGGGACCCATACACCGATAAACTCATCTTT.

This clone has more than one count but fewer than ten. The likely explanation is a read error, given a far larger clone one base away. Other DNA sequences in the sample encode the same CDR3. The chain uses TRDV1 and TRDJ1, with 8 bases identical to TRDD3. The CDR3 spans 24 residues. Germline V lookup: CDR1 TSWWSYY, CDR2 QGS. DNA of the CDR3: TGTGCTCTTGGGGAACTAACTCTGGGGGACTACTGGTACTGGGGGGCCCAGTACACCGATAAGCTCATCTTT. Translated: CALGELTLGDYWYWGAQYTDKLIF.

This clone was observed many times. A far larger clone is one base from this, pointing to a likely read error. In the same sample, other DNA sequences code for this CDR3. The chain uses TRDV2 and TRDJ1; 13 nucleotides line up with TRDD3. Germline lookup yields CDR1 GEAIGNYY and CDR2 EKD. With 4 bases clipped from V and 1 base from J, the junction kept 11 bases outside the gene matches. This CDR3 has 18 residues. The CDR3 bases are TGTGCCTGTGATCCTGTACTGGGGGATACGGGGGTCACCGATAAACTCATCTTT. This codes for CACDPVLGDTGVTDKLIF.

On this clone: The TCRdb protein, from a much larger clone, departs from this DNA's translation at residue 3, likely by read error; the protein shown derives from the DNA. The chain joins TRDV3 to TRDJ2, with D tentatively TRDD3 (6 bases). The CDR3 totals 16 residues. The germline V gene encodes CDR1 TVYSNPD and CDR2 GDNSRS (reference sequence). CDR3 protein: CALSGLRDIARAQLFF. The CDR3, as DNA: TGTGCCCTTAGCGGGCTGAGGGATATTGCCAGGGCACAACTCTTCTTT.

This clone has only a few counts. Translating this DNA gives a protein that differs at residue 3 from the TCRdb one, which belongs to a much larger clone; a read error is likely, and the protein shown is this translation. This chain connects TRDV1 to TRDJ1, with 8 bases matching TRDD3. Germline CDR1 TSWWSYY, CDR2 QGS. This CDR3 comprises 19 residues. CDR3: CAFGELDRQAGGPYDKLIF. Here the CDR3 DNA reads TGTGCTTTTGGGGAACTAGATAGACAAGCTGGGGGACCCTACGATAAACTCATCTTT.

In this sample, this clone turned up many times. With a far larger clone one base away, a read error is the likely cause. Other DNA sequences within the sample encode an identical CDR3. The chain has TRDV1 and TRDJ1; D unresolved. The V gene lost 1 base and the J gene lost 6 bases, with 6 bases spanning the gap. This CDR3 region has 12 residues. Germline CDR1 reads TSWWSYY; CDR2 reads QGS. The CDR3 is CALGERGHKLIF. CDR3 nucleotide sequence: TGTGCTCTTGGGGAACGGGGCCATAAACTCATCTTT.

Notes on this clone: TCRdb assigns this DNA the protein of a much larger clone, which departs from its translation at residue 3; this likely reflects a read error, and the protein shown comes from translating the DNA. The chain has TRDV1 and TRDJ1; tentative D call: TRDD3 (5 bases). The V gene's germline CDR1 is TSWWSYY and CDR2 QGS. This CDR3 contains 21 residues. The CDR3 nucleotides read TGTGCTTTTGGGGAACTGGCGGTGGCGGGATCCTCAAGGTGGTACACCGATAAACTCATCTTT. It yields the protein CAFGELAVAGSSRWYTDKLIF.

Regarding this clone: The translation of this DNA and the TCRdb protein of a much larger clone differ at residue 17, probably owing to a read error; the protein shown here is translated from the DNA. V usage is TRDV1 and J usage is TRDJ1; the D gene is possibly TRDD3 (6 bases). CDR1 is TSWWSYY, CDR2 QGS, per germline. The CDR3 totals 19 residues. CDR3 coding DNA: TGTGCTCTTGGTTTCCCTACGTGGGACTGGGACCTTTACACCGATAAACCCATCTTT. Protein sequence: CALGFPTWDWDLYTDKPIF.

This clone has a handful of counts. The protein TCRdb lists belongs to a much larger clone and differs from this DNA's translation at residue 10, which points to a read error; the protein shown is made from the DNA. The chain has TRDV1 and TRDJ1, with TRDD3 identical over 9 bases. TCRdb offers no J gene call, so here the DNA was matched to germline to obtain one. Germline CDR1 reads TSWWSYY; CDR2 reads QGS. The CDR3 loop spans 23 amino acids. With V trimmed by 1 base and J by 1 base, 25 bases remained unmatched. The CDR3 DNA sequence: TGTGCTCTTGGGGAACGAGTTTCCTCAACCCCGCCCTGGGGATACGCGGGCACCGATAAACTCATCTTT. It encodes CALGERVSSTPPWGYAGTDKLIF.

This clone was recorded many times. The CDR3 DNA is TGTGCTCTTGGGGAACCGCTCTCTTCACTTCCACATGGCCCCATGGGGATACGTAAAGGTTGTTGGACCGATAAACTCATCTTT. It encodes CALGEPLSSLPHGPMGIRKGCWTDKLIF. The chain is built from TRDV1 and TRDJ1; 9 bases agree with TRDD3. Germline V gene data show CDR1 as TSWWSYY and CDR2 as QGS. The CDR3 consists of 28 residues. The trim removed 1 base at V and 2 bases at J, leaving 41 bases unmatched.

Note on this clone: For this DNA, TCRdb reports the protein of a much larger clone, which diverges at residue 5, most likely from a read error; the protein presented here is translated directly from the DNA. The genes are TRDV2 and TRDJ1; D not certain. TCRdb is silent on the J gene; assignment here came from matching the DNA to germline. The CDR3 has 14 residues. Germline CDR1 is GEAIGNYY and CDR2 is EKD. V was trimmed by 2 bases and J by 1 base, leaving 10 bases between them. CDR3 DNA sequence: TGTGCCTGTGACAGGATTAGTGCCACCGATAAACTCATCTTT. This encodes CACDRISATDKLIF.

This clone was seen a few times. A far larger clone differs by one base, so this is likely a read error. Different DNA sequences within this sample yield the same CDR3. J gene calling gave no result, while the V gene is TRDV3; the D call in the table, TRDD3, was not verified against the DNA. The CDR3 covers 19 residues. CDR1 TVYSNPD and CDR2 GDNSRS come from the germline V gene (reference sequence). This CDR3 is CALSGYWGDTTPYADKLIF. CDR3 DNA sequence: TGTGCCCTTAGTGGGTACTGGGGGGATACCACGCCCTACGCCGATAAGCTCATCTTT.

This clone was counted many times. This likely stems from a read error, as it lies one base from a far larger clone. This sample includes further DNA sequences coding for the same CDR3. The V and J genes are TRDV1 and TRDJ1, with TRDD3 matching 13 bases. Germline lookup yields CDR1 TSWWSYY and CDR2 QGS. With V trimmed by 0 bases and J by 0 bases, 16 bases remained unmatched. CDR3 length: 22 residues. CDR3 bases: TGTGCTCTTGGGGAACTGGGGTCAAGTCGTACTGGGGGATACGTCGACACCGATAAACTCATCTTT. Its protein is CALGELGSSRTGGYVDTDKLIF.